Detailed here is one TCR beta chain. This sample was included in a study of blood T cell repertoires in COVID-19. Trimming cost V 2 bases and J 0 bases, with 11 bases left between them. Germline CDR1 reads MNHNY; CDR2 reads SVGAGI (reference sequence). The CDR3 totals 16 residues. Per the original data handling: It was from reference gene primer amplification that nucleated cell counts were estimated. TCRdb's copy holds only in-frame clones and misses some; the assay was immunoSEQ multiplex PCR. The DNA gave D and trimming, while V, J and clone size come from that table. In the table there are approximately 90,000 clones, roughly 78% of which are singletons.

The specimen was peripheral blood. The clonotype originates from a woman older than 75 with acute or convalescent COVID-19. V gene TRBV6-6 combines with J gene TRBJ1-5, with a weak D call TRBD1 (6 bases). The CDR3, as DNA: TGTGCCAGCAGTTACGCCAGGGGCGATAGCAATCAGCCCCAGCATTTT. As protein: CASSYARGDSNQPQHF.